This TCR beta chain was recovered during a study of blood T cell repertoires in COVID-19. Study context: Italy, Spain and the United States were the sources of the convalescent and acute COVID-19 samples. PBMCs, B-cell-depleted T cells, or T cells provided the cDNA or gDNA that made up the material.

Profiled with immunoSEQ multiplex PCR; TCRdb holds only in-frame clones, not every one. The sample lists approximately 150,000 clones, roughly 80% occurring once. The TCR sequence derives from a woman in her thirties or forties with acute COVID-19. The specimen sequenced was PBMCs or T cells enriched from blood (not recorded which).

The CDR3 loop is CASSRTATVQETQYF. The CDR3 DNA follows: TGTGCCAGCAGTAGGACAGCAACTGTTCAAGAGACCCAGTACTTC. V usage is TRBV2 and J usage is TRBJ2-5; D is perhaps TRBD1 (6 bases). Trimming took 5 bases from V and 2 from J, leaving 15 bases between them. Germline V gene lookup returns CDR1 SNHLY and CDR2 FYNNEI. The CDR3 runs to 15 residues.